The 17 T cell receptor beta chains below were found in one sample sequenced in a study of blood T cell repertoires in COVID-19. Measured with immunoSEQ multiplex PCR; TCRdb has only the in-frame clones, and not every one. The sample contains about 520,000 clones, around 85% of which appear only once. The sample comprised peripheral blood. These receptors originate from a human donor in a cohort sampled during active COVID-19.

The rearrangement joins TRBV3-1 (or the pseudogene TRBV3-2) to TRBJ1-4, with 10 positions matching TRBD1. This CDR3 has 16 amino acids. In germline, CDR1 is LGHDT, CDR2 YNNKEL (reference sequence). The J segment lost 8 bases and the V segment lost 3 bases, leaving 9 bases of the junction unmatched. The CDR3 sequence: CASSQADRGLWEKLFF. CDR3 nucleotide sequence: TGTGCCAGCAGCCAGGCCGACAGGGGGCTGTGGGAAAAACTGTTTTTT.

The chain joins TRBV7-2 to TRBJ2-1; tentative D call: TRBD2 (6 bases). Trimming stripped 1 base from V and 8 bases from J, with 15 bases between. The CDR3 runs to 15 residues. Germline CDR1 reads SGHTA; CDR2 reads FQGNSA. Written as DNA, the CDR3 is TGTGCCAGCAGCTTAGTTGCAGGGCGGGGCGATGAGCAGTTCTTC. The encoded protein is CASSLVAGRGDEQFF.

This chain connects TRBV3-1 (or the pseudogene TRBV3-2) to TRBJ1-1; TRBD1 might be the D (5 bases). The V end was cut by 1 base, the J end by 3 bases, with 18 bases between. CDR1 and CDR2 from the germline V gene are LGHDT and YNNKEL (reference sequence). The CDR3 is made up of 17 amino acids. The CDR3 loop is CASSQVSKGRGDTEAFF. DNA of the CDR3: TGTGCCAGCAGCCAAGTAAGTAAAGGGAGGGGAGACACTGAAGCTTTCTTT.

The chain joins TRBV10-1 to TRBJ2-3; D gene unclear. CDR3 length: 16 residues. Deletions cut 8 bases from V and 3 bases from J, with 21 bases between. Germline CDR1 reads WNHNN; CDR2 reads SYGVQD (reference sequence). This chain's CDR3 is CASSPDSSILTDTQYF. CDR3 bases: TGCGCCAGCTCCCCAGACTCCTCTATATTGACAGATACGCAGTATTTT.

The chain carries TRBV30 and TRBJ1-5; maybe TRBD1 (6 bases). The CDR3 loop spans 13 amino acids. CDR1 GTSNPN and CDR2 SVGIG come from the germline V gene (reference sequence). V was trimmed by 5 bases and J by 3 bases, leaving 11 bases between them. In DNA, the CDR3 is TGTGCCTGGTCAGGACAGTACAATCAGCCCCAGCATTTT. It specifies CAWSGQYNQPQHF.

This clone was counted once. V is TRBV30 and J is TRBJ2-7; TRBD1 is a possible D gene (5 bases). With 2 bases removed from V and 3 bases from J, the gap between germline ends came to 8 bases. The germline V gene has CDR1 GTSNPN and CDR2 SVGIG (reference sequence). The length of the CDR3 is 12 residues. The CDR3 reads CAWSSGHYEQYF. DNA for the CDR3: TGTGCCTGGAGTTCAGGGCACTACGAGCAGTACTTC.

Ten or more counts support this clone. The chain couples TRBV11-2 to TRBJ2-7; 7 nucleotides match TRBD2. With 3 bases clipped from V and 4 bases from J, the junction kept 6 bases outside the gene matches. The CDR3 consists of 14 residues. Germline V CDR1 and CDR2: SGHAT, FQNNGV. CDR3 loop: CASSLGGLRYEQYF. As DNA, the CDR3 is TGTGCCAGCAGCTTGGGGGGGTTGAGGTACGAGCAGTACTTC.

The chain employs TRBV4-1 and TRBJ1-4; 9 bases are a match to TRBD1. There are 17 residues in the CDR3. Germline lookup yields CDR1 MGHRA and CDR2 YSYEKL. V shed 4 bases, J shed 6 bases, and the junction held 12 bases outside the gene matches. The CDR3 bases are TGCGCCAGCAGCCCAGGGACAGGGCATTCGAAATATGAAAAACTGTTTTTT. It yields the protein CASSPGTGHSKYEKLFF.

This chain uses TRBV7-9 with TRBJ2-2; possibly TRBD1 for D (6 bases). The germline gives CDR1 SEHNR, CDR2 FQNEAQ (reference sequence). The CDR3 loop spans 18 amino acids. V was clipped by 3 bases and J by 1 base, with 18 bases between them. The CDR3 loop is CASSFVAGATMNTGELFF. The CDR3 DNA reads as TGTGCCAGCAGCTTTGTGGCAGGGGCCACGATGAACACCGGGGAGCTGTTTTTT.

The chain is built from TRBV6-5 and TRBJ2-7; D is possibly TRBD2 (6 bases). V lost 2 bases and J 5 bases, leaving 19 bases between the germline ends. The CDR3 contains 16 residues. Germline CDR1 MNHEY, CDR2 SVGAGI. The CDR3 sequence is CASSYASGLGHNEQYF. Written as DNA, the CDR3 is TGTGCCAGCAGTTACGCCTCGGGACTCGGGCACAACGAGCAGTACTTC.

The chain carries TRBV4-1 and TRBJ1-1; possible D gene TRBD1, 6 bases. V was shortened by 3 bases and J by 2 bases, with 28 bases between the two germline ends. CDR1 MGHRA and CDR2 YSYEKL come from the germline V gene. The CDR3 is 20 amino acids. The CDR3 here is CASSQLRVGLTGRVNTEAFF. The DNA for the CDR3 is TGCGCCAGCAGCCAGTTAAGAGTGGGGCTGACAGGTCGGGTAAACACTGAAGCTTTCTTT.

This chain links TRBV3-1 (or the pseudogene TRBV3-2) with TRBJ2-5; TRBD1 aligns across 8 bases. The CDR3 has 17 residues. Germline V gene data show CDR1 as LGHDT and CDR2 as YNNKEL (reference sequence). With 0 bases clipped from V and 5 bases from J, the junction kept 11 bases outside the gene matches. The CDR3 loop reads CASSQDRRNRGKETQYF. In DNA form, the CDR3 reads TGTGCCAGCAGCCAAGATAGACGGAACAGGGGGAAGGAGACCCAGTACTTC.

The CDR3 coding sequence is TGTGCCAGCTCACCGGGGCTCAGGGGGGAAGTACAAGAGACCCAGTACTTC. Protein sequence: CASSPGLRGEVQETQYF. The chain employs TRBV18 and TRBJ2-5, with TRBD1 as a possible D gene (7 bases). V gave up 3 bases and J gave up 2 bases, with 19 bases separating them. Per the germline V gene, CDR1 is KGHSH and CDR2 is LQKENI. The CDR3 has 17 residues.

The rearrangement links TRBV3-1 (or the pseudogene TRBV3-2) to TRBJ1-2, with D hard to call. This CDR3 contains 13 residues. From germline, CDR1 is LGHDT and CDR2 YNNKEL (reference sequence). Trimming shortened V by 1 base and J by 8 bases, and 11 bases separated the two germline ends. The CDR3 protein is CASSQGQRSGYTF. CDR3 coding DNA: TGTGCCAGCAGCCAAGGTCAGAGGAGCGGCTACACCTTC.

This clone occurred once. The chain has TRBV25-1 and TRBJ2-1; D perhaps matches TRBD2 (6 bases). The CDR3 loop spans 17 amino acids. Trimming removed 8 bases at V and 0 bases at J, with 20 bases between. The germline CDR1 and CDR2 sequences are MGHDK and SYGVNS. The CDR3 is CASLPLSGPSSYNEQFF. CDR3 nucleotides: TGTGCCAGCCTTCCCCTAAGCGGGCCTAGCTCCTACAATGAGCAGTTCTTC. The whole variable domain, remainder taken from reference TRBV25-1 and TRBJ2-1, is EADIYQTPRYLVIGTGKKITLECSQTMGHDKMYWYQQDPGMELHLIHYSYGVNSTEKGDLSSESTVSRIRTEHFPLTLESARPSHTSQYLCASLPLSGPSSYNEQFFGPGTRLTVL.

This clone is a singleton in its sample. V is TRBV12-5 and J is TRBJ2-2; 7 bases are shared with TRBD1. The CDR3 sequence is 18 residues long. With V trimmed by 4 bases and J by 0 bases, 11 bases remained unmatched. Germline CDR1 and CDR2: LGHNT and FRNRAP. The chain's CDR3 is CASGSGFSGTANTGELFF. CDR3 in DNA: TGTGCTAGTGGTTCGGGATTCTCCGGGACAGCGAACACCGGGGAGCTGTTTTTT. Full variable domain (rest looked up from reference TRBV12-5 and TRBJ2-2): DARVTQTPRHKVTEMGQEVTMRCQPILGHNTVFWYRQTMMQGLELLAYFRNRAPLDDSGMPKDRFSAEMPDATLATLKIQPSEPRDSAVYFCASGSGFSGTANTGELFFGEGSRLTVL.

CDR3: CASSPRQGGNQPQHF. The CDR3 nucleotides read TGTGCCAGCAGCCCGCGACAGGGGGGCAATCAGCCCCAGCATTTT. This chain links TRBV7-2 with TRBJ1-5; 9 bases fit TRBD1. Germline CDR1 reads SGHTA; CDR2 reads FQGNSA. Trimming removed 5 bases from V and 2 bases from J; junction bases left unmatched: 4. This CDR3 has 15 residues.